This T cell receptor beta chain was documented in a study of cytomegalovirus exposure and HLA in healthy donors (dated by TCRdb to about 2017). For the wider study: An earlier analysis of several hundred of the donors reported 276 Gb of sequence data and 117 million unique TCR beta sequences obtained from some 170 million T cells. An early release that covered approximately 600 HLA-typed donors contained about 290 gigabases of sequencing data and 65 million to 100 million unique TCR sequences. Of the 300 to 500 genotyped donors, less than 90% were placed in the genetic ancestry cluster associated with self-reported Caucasian donors. The study aimed to test whether cataloging public T cell receptors could reveal signatures of past pathogen exposure. The T cell repertoires of 700 or so subjects were profiled by immunosequencing and related to cytomegalovirus serostatus. A separate validation cohort of roughly 130 different subjects was used in addition to the roughly 700-subject first cohort. To predict cytomegalovirus infection status, the study combined high-throughput TCR immunosequencing, statistical association of individual TCRs with disease status, and machine learning. To study patterns of TCR occurrence, a later analysis re-analyzed previously published TCR beta repertoires from 550 to 800 donors and added high-resolution HLA genotyping. In the later analysis, no new phenotypic data were used to find candidate immune exposures; instead, reliance was placed on TCR beta sequences and their occurrence across donors. In an earlier analysis of 587 of the donors, high-throughput TCR beta sequencing was used to judge whether each TCR beta V gene segment behaved as functional or pseudogenic. Donor age, sex, ethnicity and CMV serostatus were compiled alongside the repertoire data. In a later genetic analysis, genome-wide SNP genotypes for about 65% of the roughly 670 donors were used, and that subset was treated as a discovery cohort. All discovery cohort repertoires had been generated using a single sequencing platform. HLA typing covered class I and class II loci at four-digit resolution. The number of donors typed differed by locus, with roughly 629-640 for A, B, C, DRB1 and DQB1, roughly 520 for DQA1, about 610 for DPA1, and some 440 for DPB1. Several DR-DQ haplotypes were treated as single units for association and clustering because of strong linkage in the cohort. Among roughly 370 genotyped donors of the cohort, an average of approximately 250,000 unique TCR beta nucleotide sequences were sequenced per donor, roughly 18% of them non-productive.

Libraries were made using the immunoSEQ multiplex PCR assay. For the multiplex PCR, a mixture combining 60 forward primers for TCR Vbeta segments and 13 reverse primers for TCR Jbeta segments was used. The CDR3 region of rearranged TCR beta genes was amplified from genomic DNA with a multiplex PCR assay. The Illumina HiSeq System was used to sequence the amplified TCR beta libraries as 87-base-pair reads. In the original analysis: A later analysis tallied 70 million to 100 million unique TCR beta chains across the approximately 670 repertoires, and some 12 million of those chains were shared by two or more donors. To remove PCR and sequencing errors, raw reads were error-corrected and collapsed into unique sequences using a nearest-neighbor algorithm that merged closely related sequences. Alignment of CDR3 sequences to IMGT reference sequences was used to assign V, D and J gene segments. For a sequence to be retained, a match of at least six nucleotides to both a V gene segment and a J gene segment was required. A rearrangement counted as productive if the CDR3 had no stop codons and remained in frame with V and J, and every other rearrangement counted as non-productive. Following IMGT convention, CDR3 was defined as the stretch from the second conserved V-encoded cysteine up to the conserved J-encoded phenylalanine. Sequences without an unambiguous match to a single V gene segment were excluded from the earlier analysis of over 500 of the donors. In an earlier analysis of 587 of the donors, a V segment was called functional when productive rearrangements were above 56.7%, and segregating when the standard deviation between donors exceeded 5%. A statistical classification framework was built to diagnose cytomegalovirus status from the catalog of TCR beta chain sequences. V and J gene assignment, in a later analysis, came from comparing TCR nucleotide sequences with IMGT/GENE-DB human TR gene sequences. Using the TCRdist pipeline, a later analysis assigned CDR3 sequences along with most-parsimonious VDJ recombination scenarios. In a later analysis, every TCR beta chain was defined by the combination of its CDR3 amino acid sequence and its V-gene family, and reads without a unique V-gene family were dropped. In a later analysis, 500 to 700 highly shared, low-generation-probability nucleotide sequences were removed to address suspected cross-contamination and a sequencing artifact. In a later analysis, a clonal expansion index was calculated for each public chain from normalized within-repertoire ranks of inferred template counts. A later analysis computed generation probabilities with a VDJ recombination model fitted to out-of-frame rearrangements, and checked the results against IGoR. In a later analysis, hypergeometric tests were used to score TCR-TCR, TCR-HLA and TCR-CMV co-occurrence, with a repertoire-size bias correction applied to TCR pairs. A later analysis estimated false discovery rates by permuting HLA or CMV assignments 20 times. In a later analysis, co-occurring TCRs were grouped using DBSCAN, and TCRdist sequence similarity was added for clustering within HLA-allele-positive subsets. Co-occurrence clustering excluded repertoires with fewer than 30,000 or more than 120,000 public chains, plus five with anomalous nucleotide sharing. TCRdb took over this immuneACCESS table, retaining in-frame rearrangements with V and J assigned. Such tables are incomplete; in checked studies, under half of the missing clones stem from an unresolved V gene, and the remainder is unexplained. The V and J calls and clone size are taken from that table; D and trimming were inferred from the DNA. Present in this sample are fewer than 150,000 clones, around 83% of which were seen just once. The ten biggest clones cover roughly 4% of the sample.

The cohort consisted of some 730 healthy bone marrow donors. At the time of sampling, every cohort member was nominally healthy, though immune exposures that went unrecorded were likely present. The donor was CMV seropositive and was included in the group of about 290 seropositive cohort members. A peripheral blood sample was provided by each donor, and peripheral blood mononuclear cells were used for TCR beta sequencing. Genomic DNA was extracted from the blood cell samples with the Qiagen DNeasy Blood Extraction Kit. Concerning this clone itself: Its antigen is currently not known. No much larger clone is present one base from it, and per-base qualities are unavailable.

V ends up 3 bases short and J 4 bases short, with an unmatched junction base count of 1. From a lookup of the germline V gene (reference sequence), CDR1 and CDR2 are LNHDA and SQIVND. Including cysteine and phenylalanine, the CDR3 has 14 amino acids. Of all the DNA, just the CDR3 is kept, 42 bases in frame from base 1. The paper as a whole reports these results and caveats: According to a later analysis, TCR association rates differed among HLA loci, with DRB1 alleles showing the most associated TCRs and HLA-C alleles showing the fewest. A few of the identified cytomegalovirus-associated TCR beta chains were confirmed in vitro to be specific for cytomegalovirus antigens. Immune exposure information for the cohort was limited to CMV serostatus. A further reported finding was that TCR beta sequences accurately predicted the HLA-A and HLA-B alleles for most subjects in the first cohort. A cluster of highly shared sequence variants was judged likely to be a technical artifact of the sequencing pipeline. This cohort had only TCR beta chains sequenced, and the lack of alpha or paired-chain data limited which features could be detected. In a later genetic analysis, fewer N-insertions in productive TCRs were reported among donors in an Asian-associated ancestry cluster than the roughly 700-donor mean. Because counts were too low, roughly 18 rarely observed V segments, including chromosome 9 orphons, were left out of the earlier analysis of 500 to 650 of the donors. Some IMGT-functional V segments, including TRBV6-2 and TRBV6-3, could not be distinguished by the 87-base-pair reads and were therefore excluded. A total of around 150 TCR beta chains were listed by the study as associated with cytomegalovirus. Correlated functional status among segregating V segments might reflect linkage disequilibrium, but an unknown experimental factor could not be ruled out. Most TCR sequences were observed very rarely across donors, whereas some public TCRs were present in many individuals. Roughly uniform sequencing depth across donors was assumed in presence/absence analyses, although this assumption may not hold. In a later analysis, most CMV-associated TCR beta chains were found to appear HLA-restricted, with HLA associations seemingly driven largely by CMV exposure. A later genetic analysis associated a missense DCLRE1C variant with V-gene and J-gene trimming of TCR beta chains, and an independent cohort replicated the association. At a false discovery rate of 0.05, a later analysis linked some 18,000 TCR beta sequences to specific HLA alleles. Several of the top co-occurrence clusters appeared to be linked to parvovirus B19, influenza, CMV and Epstein-Barr virus, according to a later analysis. In a later analysis, HLA-associated TCR beta chains were found to be more clonally expanded and to have lower generation probabilities than equally common non-associated chains. HLA typing was unavailable for some donors at each locus, so association tests used only the typed subset. When HLA alleles, especially DR and DQ, strongly co-occurred, TCR associations were difficult to assign to individual alleles. The authors suggested that the approach could potentially be extended to other disease states and immunological phenotypes. In an earlier analysis of under 600 of the donors, most TCR beta V segments were observed in productive rearrangements about 90% or about 30% of the time, broadly matching IMGT annotations. Cytomegalovirus status was reported to be diagnosed by the classifier with high specificity and sensitivity in both the original and validation cohorts.

This receptor was taken from a man in his forties in good health and CMV-seropositive. The rearranged segments are TRBV19 and TRBJ1-5, with TRBD1 matching 9 junction bases. Sequences were obtained from PBMCs. The CDR3 region: CASSIGQGNQPQHF. The sequence in DNA is TGTGCCAGTAGTATCGGACAGGGGAATCAGCCCCAGCATTTT.